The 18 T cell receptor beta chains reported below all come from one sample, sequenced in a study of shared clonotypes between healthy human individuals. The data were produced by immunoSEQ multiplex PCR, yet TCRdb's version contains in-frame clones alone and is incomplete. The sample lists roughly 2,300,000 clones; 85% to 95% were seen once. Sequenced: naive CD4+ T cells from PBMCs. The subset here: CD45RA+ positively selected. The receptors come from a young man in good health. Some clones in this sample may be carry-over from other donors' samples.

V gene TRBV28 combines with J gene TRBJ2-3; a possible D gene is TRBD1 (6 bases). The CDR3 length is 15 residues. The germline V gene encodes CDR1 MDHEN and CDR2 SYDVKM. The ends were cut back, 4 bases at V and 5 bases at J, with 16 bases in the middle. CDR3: CASSSFGGPIDTQYF. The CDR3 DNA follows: TGTGCCAGCAGTTCCTTTGGGGGCCCGATAGATACGCAGTATTTT. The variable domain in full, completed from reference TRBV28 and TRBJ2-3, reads DVKVTQSSRYLVKRTGEKVFLECVQDMDHENMFWYRQDPGLGLRLIYFSYDVKMKEKGDIPEGYSVSREKKERFSLILESASTNQTSMYLCASSSFGGPIDTQYFGPGTRLTVL.

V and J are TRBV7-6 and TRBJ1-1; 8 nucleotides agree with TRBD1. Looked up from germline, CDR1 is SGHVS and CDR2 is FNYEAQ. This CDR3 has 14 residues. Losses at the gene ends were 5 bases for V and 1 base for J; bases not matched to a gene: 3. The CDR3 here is CASSLDRGNTEAFF. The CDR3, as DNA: TGTGCCAGCAGCCTTGACAGGGGGAACACTGAAGCTTTCTTT.

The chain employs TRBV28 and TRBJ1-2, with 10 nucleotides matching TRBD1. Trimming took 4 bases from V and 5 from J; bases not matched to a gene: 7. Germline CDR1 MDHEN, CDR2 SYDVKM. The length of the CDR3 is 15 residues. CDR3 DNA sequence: TGTGCCAGCAGTTCCGAGACAGGGGGCTTTTATGGCTACACCTTC. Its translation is CASSSETGGFYGYTF.

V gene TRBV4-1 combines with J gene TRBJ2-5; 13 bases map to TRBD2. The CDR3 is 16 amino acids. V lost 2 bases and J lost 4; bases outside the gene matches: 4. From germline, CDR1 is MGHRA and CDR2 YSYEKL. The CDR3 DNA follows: TGCGCCAGCAGCCAATCCGGACTAGCGGGAGCAGAGACCCAGTACTTC. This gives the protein CASSQSGLAGAETQYF.

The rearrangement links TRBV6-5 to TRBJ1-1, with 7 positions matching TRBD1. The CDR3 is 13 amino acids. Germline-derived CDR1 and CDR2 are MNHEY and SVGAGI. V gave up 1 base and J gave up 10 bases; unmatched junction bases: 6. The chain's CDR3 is CASSYLQGPRAFF. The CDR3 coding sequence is TGTGCCAGCAGTTACTTACAGGGGCCCCGAGCTTTCTTT.

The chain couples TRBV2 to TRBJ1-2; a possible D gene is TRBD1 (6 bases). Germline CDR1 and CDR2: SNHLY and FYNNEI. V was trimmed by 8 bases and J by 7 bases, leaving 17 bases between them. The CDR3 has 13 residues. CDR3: CASGAGAQVGYTF. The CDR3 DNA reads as TGTGCCAGCGGGGCAGGGGCGCAGGTTGGCTACACCTTC. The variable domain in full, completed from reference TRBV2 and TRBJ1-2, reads EPEVTQTPSHQVTQMGQEVILRCVPISNHLYFYWYRQILGQKVEFLVSFYNNEISEKSEIFDDQFSVERPDGSNFTLKIRSTKLEDSAMYFCASGAGAQVGYTFGSGTRLTVV.

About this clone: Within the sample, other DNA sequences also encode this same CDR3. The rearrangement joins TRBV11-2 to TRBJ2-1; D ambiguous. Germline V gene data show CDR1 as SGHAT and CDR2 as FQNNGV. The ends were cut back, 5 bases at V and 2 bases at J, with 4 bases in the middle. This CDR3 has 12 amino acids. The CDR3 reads CASSPPYNEQFF. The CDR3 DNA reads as TGTGCCAGCAGCCCCCCCTACAATGAGCAGTTCTTC. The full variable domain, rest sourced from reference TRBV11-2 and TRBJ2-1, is EAGVAQSPRYKIIEKRQSVAFWCNPISGHATLYWYQQILGQGPKLLIQFQNNGVVDDSQLPKDRFSAERLKGVDSTLKIQPAKLEDSAVYLCASSPPYNEQFFGPGTRLTVL.

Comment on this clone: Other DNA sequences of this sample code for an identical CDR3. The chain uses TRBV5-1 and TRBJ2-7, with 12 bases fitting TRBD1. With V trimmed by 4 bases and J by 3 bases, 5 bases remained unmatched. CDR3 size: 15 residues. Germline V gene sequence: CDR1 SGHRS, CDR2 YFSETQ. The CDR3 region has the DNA TGCGCCAGCAGCCCCGGGACAGGGGGCGGCTACGAGCAGTACTTC. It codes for CASSPGTGGGYEQYF.

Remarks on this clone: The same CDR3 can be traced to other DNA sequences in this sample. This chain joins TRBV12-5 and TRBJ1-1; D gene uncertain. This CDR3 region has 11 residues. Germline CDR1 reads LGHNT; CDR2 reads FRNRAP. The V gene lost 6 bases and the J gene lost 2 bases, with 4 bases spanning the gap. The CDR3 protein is CASGKNTEAFF. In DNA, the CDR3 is TGTGCTAGTGGGAAAAACACTGAAGCTTTCTTT.

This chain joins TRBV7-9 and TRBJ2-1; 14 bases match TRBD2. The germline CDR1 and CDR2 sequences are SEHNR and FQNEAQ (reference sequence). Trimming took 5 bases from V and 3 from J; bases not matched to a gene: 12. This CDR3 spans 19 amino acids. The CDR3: CASSQSPGLAGDDYNEQFF. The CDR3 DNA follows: TGTGCCAGCAGCCAATCTCCGGGACTAGCGGGAGACGACTACAATGAGCAGTTCTTC. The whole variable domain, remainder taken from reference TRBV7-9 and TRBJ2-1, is DTGVSQNPRHKITKRGQNVTFRCDPISEHNRLYWYRQTLGQGPEFLTYFQNEAQLEKSRLLSDRFSAERPKGSFSTLEIQRTEQGDSAMYLCASSQSPGLAGDDYNEQFFGPGTRLTVL.

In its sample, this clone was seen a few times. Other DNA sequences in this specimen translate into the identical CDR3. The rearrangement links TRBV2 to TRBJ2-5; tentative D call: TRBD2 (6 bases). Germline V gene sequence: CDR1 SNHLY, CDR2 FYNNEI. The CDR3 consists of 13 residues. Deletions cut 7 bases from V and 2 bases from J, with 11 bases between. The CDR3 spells CASTGTLQETQYF. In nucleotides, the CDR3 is TGTGCCAGCACTGGGACTCTACAAGAGACCCAGTACTTC.

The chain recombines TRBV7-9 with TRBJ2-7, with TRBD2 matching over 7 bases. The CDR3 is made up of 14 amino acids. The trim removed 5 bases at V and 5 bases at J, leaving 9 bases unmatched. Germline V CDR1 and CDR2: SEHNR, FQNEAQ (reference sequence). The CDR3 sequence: CASSPPLGGNEQYF. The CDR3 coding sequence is TGTGCCAGCAGCCCACCGCTGGGGGGGAACGAGCAGTACTTC. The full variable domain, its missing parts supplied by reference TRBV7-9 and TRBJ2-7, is DTGVSQNPRHKITKRGQNVTFRCDPISEHNRLYWYRQTLGQGPEFLTYFQNEAQLEKSRLLSDRFSAERPKGSFSTLEIQRTEQGDSAMYLCASSPPLGGNEQYFGPGTRLTVT.

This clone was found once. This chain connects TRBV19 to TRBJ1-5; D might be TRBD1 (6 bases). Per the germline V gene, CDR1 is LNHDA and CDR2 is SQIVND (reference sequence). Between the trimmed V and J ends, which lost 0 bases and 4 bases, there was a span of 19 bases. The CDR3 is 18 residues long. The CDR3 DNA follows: TGTGCCAGTAGTATAGATCCGCCAGGGGCTGGTAGAAATCAGCCCCAGCATTTT. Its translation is CASSIDPPGAGRNQPQHF.

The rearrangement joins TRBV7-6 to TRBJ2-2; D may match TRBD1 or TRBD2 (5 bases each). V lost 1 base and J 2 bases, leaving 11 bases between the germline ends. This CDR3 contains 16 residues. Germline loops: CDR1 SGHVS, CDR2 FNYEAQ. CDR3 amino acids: CASSLVGTGNTGELFF. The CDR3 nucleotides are TGTGCCAGCAGCTTAGTTGGGACGGGAAACACCGGGGAGCTGTTTTTT.

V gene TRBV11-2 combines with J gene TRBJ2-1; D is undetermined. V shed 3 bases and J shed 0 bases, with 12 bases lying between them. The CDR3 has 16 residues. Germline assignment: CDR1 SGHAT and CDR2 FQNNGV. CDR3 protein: CASSLFVPYSYNEQFF. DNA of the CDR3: TGTGCCAGCAGCTTGTTCGTACCTTACTCCTACAATGAGCAGTTCTTC.

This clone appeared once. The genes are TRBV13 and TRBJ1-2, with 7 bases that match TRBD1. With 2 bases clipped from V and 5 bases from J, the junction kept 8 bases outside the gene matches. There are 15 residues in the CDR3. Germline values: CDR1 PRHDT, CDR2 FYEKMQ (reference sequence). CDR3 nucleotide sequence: TGTGCCAGCAGCTTACAGGGGGGCCTTAAGTATGGCTACACCTTC. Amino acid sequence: CASSLQGGLKYGYTF.

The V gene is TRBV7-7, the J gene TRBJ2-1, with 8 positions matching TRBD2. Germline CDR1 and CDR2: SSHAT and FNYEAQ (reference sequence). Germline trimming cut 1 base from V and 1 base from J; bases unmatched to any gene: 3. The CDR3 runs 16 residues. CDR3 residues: CASSLVLAGSYNEQFF. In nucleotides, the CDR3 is TGTGCCAGCAGCTTAGTGCTAGCGGGTTCCTACAATGAGCAGTTCTTC. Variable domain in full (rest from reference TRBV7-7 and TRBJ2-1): GAGVSQSPRYKVTKRGQDVTLRCDPISSHATLYWYQQALGQGPEFLTYFNYEAQPDKSGLPSDRFSAERPEGSISTLTIQRTEQRDSAMYRCASSLVLAGSYNEQFFGPGTRLTVL.

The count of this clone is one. Written as DNA, the CDR3 is TGTGCCAGCAGCTTAGGAGTGACCCCCTGGGTCTACGAGCAGTACTTC. Amino acid sequence: CASSLGVTPWVYEQYF. V usage is TRBV7-2 and J usage is TRBJ2-7; D remains ambiguous. Deletions cut 1 base from V and 3 bases from J, with 16 bases between. This CDR3 has 16 amino acids. CDR1 and CDR2 from the germline V gene are SGHTA and FQGNSA.